This TCR beta chain comes out of a study of graft-versus-host responses after intestinal transplantation. Trimming cost V 8 bases and J 4 bases; bases outside gene matches: 9. The CDR3 is made up of 14 amino acids. CDR1 is SNHLY and CDR2 is FYNNEI in the germline V gene. To note about this clone: Its antigen remains unknown.

Sequenced by immunoSEQ multiplex PCR; TCRdb stores in-frame clones only, minus some. The sample lists roughly 92,000 clones; roughly 90% were seen once. V gene TRBV2 combines with J gene TRBJ1-2; 8 bases line up with TRBD1. The clonotype originates from a human donor who was the organ donor for an intestinal transplant. This sample comprised unstimulated CD4+ T cells sorted from spleen or lymph node cells, obtained before transplant. The CDR3 DNA sequence: TGTGCCAGCCGTCCGGACAGGGAGGGCTATGGCTACACCTTC. Its translation is CASRPDREGYGYTF. The full variable domain, completed using reference TRBV2 and TRBJ1-2, is EPEVTQTPSHQVTQMGQEVILRCVPISNHLYFYWYRQILGQKVEFLVSFYNNEISEKSEIFDDQFSVERPDGSNFTLKIRSTKLEDSAMYFCASRPDREGYGYTFGSGTRLTVV.